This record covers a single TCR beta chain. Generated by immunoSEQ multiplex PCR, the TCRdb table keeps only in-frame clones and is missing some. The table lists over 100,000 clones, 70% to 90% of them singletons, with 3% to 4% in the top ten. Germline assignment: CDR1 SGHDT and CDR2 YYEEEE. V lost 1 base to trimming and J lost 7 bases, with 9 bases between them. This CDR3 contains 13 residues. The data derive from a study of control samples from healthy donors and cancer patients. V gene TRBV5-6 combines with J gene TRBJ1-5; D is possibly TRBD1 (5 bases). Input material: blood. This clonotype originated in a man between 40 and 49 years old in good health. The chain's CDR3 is CASSLWGTQPQHF. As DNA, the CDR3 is TGTGCCAGCAGCTTGTGGGGGACCCAGCCCCAGCATTTT.